A single sample gave rise to the 18 T cell receptor beta chains below, sequenced in a study of cytomegalovirus exposure and HLA in healthy donors. PCR amplification relied on 60 Vbeta primers (plus 13 Jbeta primers). Some clones are missing from TCRdb's copy, which holds only in-frame ones; the method was immunoSEQ multiplex PCR. The table shows over 80,000 clones, with about 79% occurring only once. Input material: PBMCs. These receptors originate from a female donor in good health and CMV-seronegative.

This sequence joins TRBV9 and TRBJ2-3; TRBD1 matches 7 bases. CDR3 length: 14 residues. Germline loops: CDR1 SGDLS, CDR2 YYNGEE. V lost 3 bases, J lost 3 bases, and 4 bases stayed unmatched. CDR3 residues: CASSANRGTDTQYF. The CDR3, as DNA: TGTGCCAGCAGCGCGAACAGGGGTACAGATACGCAGTATTTT.

This chain connects TRBV18 to TRBJ2-7; 8 bases agree with TRBD2. After removal of 3 bases from V and 4 bases from J, the junction contained 11 bases not matched to a gene. CDR1 is KGHSH and CDR2 is LQKENI in the germline V gene. This CDR3 is built from 16 residues. The CDR3 DNA follows: TGTGCCAGCTCACCGTGGCGGGAGGCGTCTGGTTACGAGCAGTACTTC. Amino acids: CASSPWREASGYEQYF. The entire variable domain, with the rest obtained from reference TRBV18 and TRBJ2-7, is as follows: NAGVMQNPRHLVRRRGQEARLRCSPMKGHSHVYWYRQLPEEGLKFMVYLQKENIIDESGMPKERFSAEFPKEGPSILRIQQVVRGDSAAYFCASSPWREASGYEQYFGPGTRLTVT.

The rearrangement links TRBV9 to TRBJ2-2; weak D call: TRBD1 (5 bases). Germline CDR1 SGDLS, CDR2 YYNGEE. V lost 0 bases to trimming and J lost 0 bases, with 12 bases between them. The CDR3 length is 17 residues. CDR3 in amino acids: CASSVGGPTTNTGELFF. The CDR3 coding sequence is TGTGCCAGCAGCGTAGGGGGCCCAACGACGAACACCGGGGAGCTGTTTTTT.

The chain is built from TRBV28 and TRBJ2-7, with 10 bases aligning to TRBD2. The length of the CDR3 is 16 residues. From germline, CDR1 is MDHEN and CDR2 SYDVKM. Trimming cost V 3 bases and J 5 bases; bases outside gene matches: 10. The CDR3 loop is CASSFIRTSGKNEQYF. CDR3 DNA: TGTGCCAGCAGTTTTATCCGGACTAGCGGAAAAAACGAGCAGTACTTC.

The chain employs TRBV19 and TRBJ1-2, with 7 positions matching TRBD1. Germline V gene lookup returns CDR1 LNHDA and CDR2 SQIVND (reference sequence). V lost 5 bases and J lost 8; bases outside the gene matches: 8. This CDR3 spans 13 amino acids. CDR3 sequence reads: CASSQGEGGGYTF. The CDR3 nucleotides are TGTGCCAGTAGTCAGGGGGAAGGAGGAGGCTACACCTTC.

This clone was observed once. The chain uses TRBV4-3 and TRBJ1-1; D is undetermined. The CDR3 has 12 amino acids. Trimming stripped 0 bases from V and 4 bases from J, with 3 bases between. Looked up from germline, CDR1 is LGHNA and CDR2 is YSLEER. For the CDR3, the DNA is TGCGCCAGCAGCCAAGATCGCACTGAAGCTTTCTTT. It specifies CASSQDRTEAFF.

The V call is TRBV2, the J call TRBJ1-1; D is uncertain. The CDR3 is 11 amino acids. V was pared by 3 bases and J by 10 bases, with 9 bases between. The germline V gene encodes CDR1 SNHLY and CDR2 FYNNEI. As DNA, the CDR3 is TGTGCCAGCAGTGAGCCCGGGGTAGCTTTCTTT. As protein: CASSEPGVAFF.

This chain uses TRBV5-1 with TRBJ1-5, with D possibly being TRBD1 (5 bases). V was pared by 4 bases and J by 5 bases, with 13 bases between. Germline V gene data show CDR1 as SGHRS and CDR2 as YFSETQ. The CDR3 consists of 14 residues. Here the CDR3 reads CASSPGGGDQPQHF. In DNA, the CDR3 is TGCGCCAGCAGCCCCGGCGGGGGGGATCAGCCCCAGCATTTT.

The chain has TRBV28 and TRBJ1-1, with D unclear. Trimming stripped 6 bases from V and 7 bases from J, with 15 bases between. Germline CDR1 is MDHEN and CDR2 is SYDVKM. The CDR3 spans 13 residues. CDR3 sequence: CASSLESGSEAFF. The CDR3 nucleotides read TGTGCCAGCAGCCTAGAAAGTGGCAGTGAAGCTTTCTTT.

CDR3: CASSLVAGGGNEQFF. The CDR3 DNA reads TGTGCCAGCAGCTTAGTAGCGGGAGGAGGCAATGAGCAGTTCTTC. The chain employs TRBV7-2 and TRBJ2-1; 10 positions match TRBD2. V trimming: 1 base; J trimming: 6 bases; junction bases outside the gene matches: 3. The length of the CDR3 is 15 residues. Germline loops: CDR1 SGHTA, CDR2 FQGNSA.

V and J are TRBV7-2 and TRBJ1-5; 7 bases align to TRBD1. Germline V gives CDR1 SGHTA, CDR2 FQGNSA. The CDR3 runs 13 residues. The V segment lost 5 bases and the J segment 6 bases; nucleotides outside the gene matches: 4. The chain's CDR3 is CASSRDRVQPQHF. The CDR3 nucleotides read TGTGCCAGCAGCCGAGACAGGGTTCAGCCCCAGCATTTT.

The chain uses TRBV2 and TRBJ2-7; the D gene is possibly TRBD1 (7 bases). The germline CDR1 and CDR2 sequences are SNHLY and FYNNEI. Trimming removed 4 bases from V and 7 bases from J, with 17 bases in between. The length of the CDR3 is 14 residues. The CDR3 region is CASSGQGSGGEQYF. CDR3 bases: TGTGCCAGCAGTGGACAGGGAAGTGGGGGGGAGCAGTACTTC.

The V gene is TRBV28, the J gene TRBJ1-6; TRBD1 matches at 8 bases. CDR1 MDHEN and CDR2 SYDVKM come from the germline V gene. V shed 8 bases and J 10 bases; nucleotides not matched to a gene: 7. The CDR3 is 13 residues long. The CDR3 sequence: CASQGQEGSPLHF. The CDR3 DNA is TGTGCCAGCCAGGGACAGGAGGGCTCACCCCTCCACTTT.

The chain links TRBV4-1 to TRBJ2-6; TRBD1 agrees at 7 bases. V was clipped by 10 bases and J by 0 bases; unmatched bases: 6. CDR3 length equals 15 residues. From germline, CDR1 is MGHRA and CDR2 YSYEKL. The CDR3 bases are TGCGCCACCGGACAGGCAAACTCTGGGGCCAACGTCCTGACTTTC. Protein product: CATGQANSGANVLTF.

The V gene is TRBV28, the J gene TRBJ2-5; TRBD1 is a possible D gene (6 bases). The CDR3 consists of 13 residues. Germline V gives CDR1 MDHEN, CDR2 SYDVKM. V was clipped by 6 bases and J by 5 bases, with 13 bases between them. The CDR3 nucleotides are TGTGCCAGCAGCATACAGGGAACGGAGACCCAGTACTTC. Translating gives CASSIQGTETQYF.

The J gene is TRBJ2-2, the V gene TRBV29-1; TRBD2 might be the D (6 bases). The germline CDR1 and CDR2 sequences are SQVTM and ANQGSEA. The CDR3 is made up of 14 amino acids. Between the trimmed V and J ends, which lost 4 bases and 5 bases, there was a span of 14 bases. The CDR3 loop is CSVVREEGTGELFF. CDR3 bases: TGCAGCGTTGTCAGGGAGGAGGGAACCGGGGAGCTGTTTTTT.

The sample holds a few counts of this clone. The chain carries TRBV5-6 and TRBJ2-7, with D unclear. Germline V gene lookup returns CDR1 SGHDT and CDR2 YYEEEE. The length of the CDR3 is 11 residues. V dropped 2 bases and J dropped 6 bases, with 6 bases sitting between them. CDR3 sequence reads: CASSLQTEQYF. The CDR3 coding sequence is TGTGCCAGCAGCTTACAGACCGAGCAGTACTTC.

This clone was counted only a few times. This chain joins TRBV15 and TRBJ2-2; 10 nucleotides agree with TRBD1. V lost 5 bases and J lost 9; bases outside the gene matches: 9. Germline V gives CDR1 LNHNV, CDR2 YYDKDF (reference sequence). This CDR3 has 15 residues. CDR3 coding DNA: TGTGCCACCAGCCCAGGGACAGGGGATACCTGGGAGCTGTTTTTT. Residues: CATSPGTGDTWELFF. Filled out from reference TRBV15 and TRBJ2-2, the complete variable domain reads DAMVIQNPRYQVTQFGKPVTLSCSQTLNHNVMYWYQQKSSQAPKLLFHYYDKDFNNEADTPDNFQSRRPNTSFCFLDIRSPGLGDTAMYLCATSPGTGDTWELFFGEGSRLTVL.